A single sample gave rise to the 9 T cell receptor beta chains below, sequenced in a study of Graves' ophthalmopathy and Graves' hyperthyroidism. RNA transcripts provided the template for amplifying TCR beta CDR3 regions. The first round was an RT-PCR with HTBI primers, and the second round was a multiplex PCR. Using its own MiXCR run on the multiplex PCR reads, TCRdb lists one record per CDR3 protein. This table has about 550,000 distinct CDR3 sequences, about 35% appearing once. Sequencing was performed on peripheral blood or thyroid tissue (not recorded which). The receptor set was obtained from an adult man with Graves' hyperthyroidism.

This sequence joins TRBV7-9 and TRBJ1-1; TRBD1 is a possible D gene (6 bases). Trimming removed 10 bases from V and 3 bases from J, with 12 bases in between. The CDR3 has 12 residues. Germline V gene data show CDR1 as SEHNR and CDR2 as FQNEAQ (reference sequence). This CDR3 is CATLTGYTEAFF. For the CDR3, the DNA is TGTGCCACTCTAACAGGGTACACTGAAGCTTTCTTT.

This clonotype has more than one count but fewer than ten. The CDR3 DNA reads as TGTGCCAGCAGACCCGGGACACTTCATAACTATGGCTACACCTTC. Translating gives CASRPGTLHNYGYTF. The J gene is TRBJ1-2, the V gene TRBV6-5; tentatively, D is TRBD1 (6 bases). Germline V gives CDR1 MNHEY, CDR2 SVGAGI. This CDR3 has 15 residues. Trimming removed 6 bases at V and 1 base at J, with 15 bases between.

V and J are TRBV19 and TRBJ1-4, with 7 bases aligning to TRBD1. V lost 3 bases to trimming and J lost 0 bases; unmatched junction nucleotides: 1. Germline V gives CDR1 LNHDA, CDR2 SQIVND (reference sequence). The length of the CDR3 is 15 residues. The DNA of the CDR3 is TGTGCCAGTAGTATCCAGGGGGCAACTAATGAAAAACTGTTTTTT. Its protein product is CASSIQGATNEKLFF.

The sample holds many counts of this clonotype. V and J are TRBV28 and TRBJ1-5, with D unclear. Germline CDR1 reads MDHEN; CDR2 reads SYDVKM. The CDR3 sequence is 11 residues long. The V gene lost 5 bases and the J gene lost 6 bases, with 5 bases spanning the gap. Here the CDR3 reads CASSQGQPQHF. Here the CDR3 DNA reads TGTGCCAGCAGTCAAGGTCAGCCCCAGCATTTT.

This clonotype was detected many times. The chain joins TRBV19 to TRBJ2-7; D may be TRBD1 (7 bases). This CDR3 contains 16 residues. V lost 5 bases to trimming and J lost 3 bases, with 20 bases between them. The germline V gene encodes CDR1 LNHDA and CDR2 SQIVND (reference sequence). The CDR3 protein is CASSEAQGGDYYEQYF. For the CDR3, the DNA is TGTGCCAGTAGTGAGGCCCAGGGGGGTGACTACTACGAGCAGTACTTC. Looking up the rest from reference TRBV19 and TRBJ2-7 gives the full variable domain: DGGITQSPKYLFRKEGQNVTLSCEQNLNHDAMYWYRQDPGQGLRLIYYSQIVNDFQKGDIAEGYSVSREKKESFPLTVTSAQKNPTAFYLCASSEAQGGDYYEQYFGPGTRLTVT.

This clonotype was detected ten times or more. The genes are TRBV15 and TRBJ1-1, with D hard to call. The CDR3 has 17 amino acids. From germline, CDR1 is LNHNV and CDR2 YYDKDF (reference sequence). V was cut by 0 bases and J by 1 base, with 15 bases left in between. CDR3 in DNA: TGTGCCACCAGCAGAGATCTGGTATCTAGGGCGAACACTGAAGCTTTCTTT. As protein: CATSRDLVSRANTEAFF.

V and J are TRBV7-2 and TRBJ1-1; perhaps TRBD1 as D (6 bases). This CDR3 contains 20 residues. Trimming stripped 7 bases from V and 0 bases from J, with 30 bases between. Germline V gene sequence: CDR1 SGHTA, CDR2 FQGNSA. DNA of the CDR3: TGTGCCAGCACCCTTTGGGGGGGGCCAAAACTTAAGAACTTGAACACTGAAGCTTTCTTT. Its translation: CASTLWGGPKLKNLNTEAFF.

The V call is TRBV12-3 or TRBV12-4, the J call TRBJ2-7, with 9 bases matching TRBD1. The CDR3 has 18 amino acids. The V gene end was trimmed by 3 bases and the J gene end by 4 bases; junction bases not matched to a gene: 16. The CDR3 here is CASSLSPTTGTGFYEQYF. CDR3 nucleotides: TGTGCCAGCAGTTTGAGTCCCACCACCGGGACAGGGTTTTACGAGCAGTACTTC.

This clonotype was counted ten times or more. The J gene is TRBJ1-5, the V gene TRBV20-1; D unclear. Trimming removed 0 bases at V and 4 bases at J, with 10 bases between. The length of the CDR3 is 14 residues. Germline CDR1 reads DFQATT; CDR2 reads SNEGSKA (reference sequence). The CDR3 protein is CSARDQRYNQPQHF. The CDR3 DNA reads TGCAGTGCTAGAGATCAGCGGTATAATCAGCCCCAGCATTTT.